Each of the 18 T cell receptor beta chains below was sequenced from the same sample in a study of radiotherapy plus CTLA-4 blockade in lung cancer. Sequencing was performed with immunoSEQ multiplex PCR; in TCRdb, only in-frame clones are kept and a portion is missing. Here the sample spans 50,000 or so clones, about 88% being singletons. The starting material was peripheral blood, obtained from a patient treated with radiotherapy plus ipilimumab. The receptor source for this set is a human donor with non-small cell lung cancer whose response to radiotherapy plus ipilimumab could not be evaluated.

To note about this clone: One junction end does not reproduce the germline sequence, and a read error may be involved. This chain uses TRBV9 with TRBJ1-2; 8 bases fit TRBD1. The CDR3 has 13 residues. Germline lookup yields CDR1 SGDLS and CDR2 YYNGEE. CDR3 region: CTSSVAGGGGYTF. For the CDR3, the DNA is TGTACCAGCAGCGTGGCAGGGGGCGGTGGCTACACCTTC.

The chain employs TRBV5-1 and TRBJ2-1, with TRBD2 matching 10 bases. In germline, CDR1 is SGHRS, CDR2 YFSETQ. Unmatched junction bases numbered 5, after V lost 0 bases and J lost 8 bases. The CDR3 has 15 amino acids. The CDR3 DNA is TGCGCCAGCAGCTTGGCGCTAGCGGGAGTCCATGAGCAGTTCTTC. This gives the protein CASSLALAGVHEQFF.

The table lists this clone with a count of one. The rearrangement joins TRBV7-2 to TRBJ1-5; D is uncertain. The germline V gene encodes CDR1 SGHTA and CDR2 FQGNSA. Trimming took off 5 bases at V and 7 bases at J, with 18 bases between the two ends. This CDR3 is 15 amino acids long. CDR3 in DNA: TGTGCCAGCAGCCCGACGGTGGGCCCTTCACAGCCCCAGCATTTT. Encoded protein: CASSPTVGPSQPQHF.

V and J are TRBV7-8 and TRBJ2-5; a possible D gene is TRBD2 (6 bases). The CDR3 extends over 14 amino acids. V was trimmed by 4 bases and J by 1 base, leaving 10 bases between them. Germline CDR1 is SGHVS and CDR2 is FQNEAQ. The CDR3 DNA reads TGTGCCAGCAGCTCCCCGGGAGTCCAAGAGACCCAGTACTTC. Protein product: CASSSPGVQETQYF.

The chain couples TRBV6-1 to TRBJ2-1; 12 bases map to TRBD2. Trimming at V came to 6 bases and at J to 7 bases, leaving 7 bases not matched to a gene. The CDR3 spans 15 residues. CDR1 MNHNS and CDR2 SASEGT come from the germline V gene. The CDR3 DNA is TGTGCCAGCAGCGCCCGACTAGCGGGGGAAAATGAGCAGTTCTTC. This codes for CASSARLAGENEQFF.

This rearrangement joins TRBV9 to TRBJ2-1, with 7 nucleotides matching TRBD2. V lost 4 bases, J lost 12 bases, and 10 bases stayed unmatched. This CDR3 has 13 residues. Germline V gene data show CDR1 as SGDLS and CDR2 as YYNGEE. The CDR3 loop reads CASSISGTGGQFF. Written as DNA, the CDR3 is TGTGCCAGCAGCATCAGCGGGACTGGCGGGCAGTTCTTC.

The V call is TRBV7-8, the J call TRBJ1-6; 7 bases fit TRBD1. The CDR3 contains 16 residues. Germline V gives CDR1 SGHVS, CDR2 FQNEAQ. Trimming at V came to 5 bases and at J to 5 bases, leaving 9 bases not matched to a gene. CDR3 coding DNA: TGTGCCAGCAGCCCCATTGAGGGGGCGAATAATTCACCCCTCCACTTT. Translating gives CASSPIEGANNSPLHF. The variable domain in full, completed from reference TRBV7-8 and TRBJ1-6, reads GAGVSQSPRYKVAKRGQDVALRCDPISGHVSLFWYQQALGQGPEFLTYFQNEAQLDKSGLPSDRFFAERPEGSVSTLKIQRTQQEDSAVYLCASSPIEGANNSPLHFGNGTRLTVT.

This CDR3 reads CASSWGQRTDTQYF. DNA for the CDR3: TGTGCCAGCAGCTGGGGACAGCGCACAGATACGCAGTATTTT. The chain joins TRBV27 to TRBJ2-3; 7 bases fit TRBD1. CDR3 length: 14 amino acids. Germline V gene lookup returns CDR1 MNHEY and CDR2 SMNVEV (reference sequence). V dropped 6 bases and J dropped 1; count of bases not matched to a gene: 4.

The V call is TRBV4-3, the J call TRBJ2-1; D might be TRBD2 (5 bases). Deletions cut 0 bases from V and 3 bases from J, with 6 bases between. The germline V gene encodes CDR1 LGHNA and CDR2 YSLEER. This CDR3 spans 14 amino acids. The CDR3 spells CASSQDAGYNEQFF. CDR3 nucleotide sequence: TGCGCCAGCAGCCAAGATGCGGGCTACAATGAGCAGTTCTTC.

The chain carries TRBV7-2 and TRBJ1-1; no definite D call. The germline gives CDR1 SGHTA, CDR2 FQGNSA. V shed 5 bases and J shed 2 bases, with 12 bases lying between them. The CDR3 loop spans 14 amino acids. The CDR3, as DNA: TGTGCCAGCAGCCCGATGGGCCTCAACACTGAAGCTTTCTTT. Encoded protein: CASSPMGLNTEAFF.

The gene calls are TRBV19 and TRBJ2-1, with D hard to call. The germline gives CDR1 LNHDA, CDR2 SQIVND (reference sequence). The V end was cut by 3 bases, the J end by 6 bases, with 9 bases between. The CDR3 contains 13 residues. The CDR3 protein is CASSIEARNEQFF. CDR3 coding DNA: TGTGCCAGTAGTATCGAAGCGCGCAATGAGCAGTTCTTC.

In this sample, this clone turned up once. CDR3: CASSYQTDYGYTF. CDR3 DNA sequence: TGTGCCAGCAGTTACCAAACGGACTATGGCTACACCTTC. V usage is TRBV6-5 and J usage is TRBJ1-2, with unresolved D. Looked up from germline, CDR1 is MNHEY and CDR2 is SVGAGI. There are 13 residues in the CDR3. Between the trimmed V and J ends, which lost 2 bases and 3 bases, there was a span of 7 bases.

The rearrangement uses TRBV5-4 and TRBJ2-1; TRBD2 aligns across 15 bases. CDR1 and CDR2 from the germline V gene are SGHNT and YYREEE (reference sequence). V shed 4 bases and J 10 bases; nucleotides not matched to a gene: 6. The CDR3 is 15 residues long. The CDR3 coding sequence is TGTGCCAGCAGCCGGACTAGCGGGGGGGCGGGGGAGCAGTTCTTC. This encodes CASSRTSGGAGEQFF.

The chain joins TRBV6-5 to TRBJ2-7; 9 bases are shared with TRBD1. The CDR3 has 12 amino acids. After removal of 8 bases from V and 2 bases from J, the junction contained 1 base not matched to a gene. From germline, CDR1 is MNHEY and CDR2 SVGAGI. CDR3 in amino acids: CASDRGTYEQYF. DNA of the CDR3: TGTGCCAGCGACAGGGGGACCTACGAGCAGTACTTC.

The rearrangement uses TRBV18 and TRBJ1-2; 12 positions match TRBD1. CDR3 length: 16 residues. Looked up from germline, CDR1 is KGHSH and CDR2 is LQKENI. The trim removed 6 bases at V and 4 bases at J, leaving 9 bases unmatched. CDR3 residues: CASSAGTGGAGYGYTF. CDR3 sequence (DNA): TGTGCCAGCTCCGCCGGGACAGGGGGCGCGGGCTATGGCTACACCTTC.

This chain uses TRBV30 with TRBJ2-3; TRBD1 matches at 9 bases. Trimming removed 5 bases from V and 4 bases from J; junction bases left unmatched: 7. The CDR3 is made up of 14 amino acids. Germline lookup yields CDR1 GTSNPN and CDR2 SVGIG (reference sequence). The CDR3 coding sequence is TGTGCCTGGGGACAGGGGCTTTCCGCAGATACGCAGTATTTT. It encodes CAWGQGLSADTQYF.

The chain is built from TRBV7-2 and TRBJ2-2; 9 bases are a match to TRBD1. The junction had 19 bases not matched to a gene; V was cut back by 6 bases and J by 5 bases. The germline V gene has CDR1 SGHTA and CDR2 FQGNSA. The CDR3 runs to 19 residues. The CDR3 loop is CASSPLPPRTGVRTGELFF. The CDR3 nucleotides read TGTGCCAGCAGTCCCCTCCCCCCTCGGACAGGGGTAAGGACCGGGGAGCTGTTTTTT.

The CDR3 DNA reads as TGCGCCAGCAGCTTGGAGGGACAGGGGCGTGTTGGAAACATTCAGTACTTC. This translates into CASSLEGQGRVGNIQYF. V usage is TRBV5-1 and J usage is TRBJ2-4, with TRBD1 identical over 10 bases. Germline V gives CDR1 SGHRS, CDR2 YFSETQ. V gave up 0 bases and J gave up 6 bases; unmatched junction bases: 9. This CDR3 region has 17 residues. The full variable domain, with the rest looked up from reference TRBV5-1 and TRBJ2-4, is KAGVTQTPRYLIKTRGQQVTLSCSPISGHRSVSWYQQTPGQGLQFLFEYFSETQRNKGNFPGRFSGRQFSNSRSEMNVSTLELGDSALYLCASSLEGQGRVGNIQYFGAGTRLSVL.